Shown below are 27 T cell receptor beta chains from a single sample sequenced in a study of cytomegalovirus exposure and HLA in healthy donors. The primer mix had 60 Vbeta and 13 Jbeta primers. Repertoires were generated with immunoSEQ multiplex PCR, while TCRdb's copy carries only in-frame clones and drops some. In the table there are some 20,000 clones, about 80% of which are singletons. Sequenced: PBMCs. The receptors derive from a human donor in good health.

The chain combines TRBV11-3 with TRBJ2-2, with TRBD2 matching 14 bases. This CDR3 spans 17 amino acids. The germline V gene encodes CDR1 SGHNT and CDR2 YENEEA. Trimming cost V 5 bases and J 3 bases; bases outside gene matches: 5. The CDR3: CASSPGLAGVYTGELFF. The CDR3 nucleotides read TGTGCCAGCAGCCCGGGACTAGCGGGAGTCTACACCGGGGAGCTGTTTTTT.

The chain is built from TRBV5-1 and TRBJ2-1; 9 nucleotides align to TRBD2. The CDR3 runs 16 residues. CDR1 and CDR2 (germline): SGHRS, YFSETQ. V lost 0 bases and J lost 7; bases outside the gene matches: 8. The CDR3 loop reads CASSLGATSGVNEQFF. The CDR3 DNA is TGCGCCAGCAGCTTGGGCGCGACTAGCGGTGTAAATGAGCAGTTCTTC.

This clone has just a few counts. The chain is built from TRBV27 and TRBJ2-2, with D maybe TRBD2 (6 bases). The CDR3 loop spans 17 amino acids. Germline CDR1 and CDR2: MNHEY and SMNVEV (reference sequence). V lost 0 bases, J lost 4 bases, and 15 bases lay in between. CDR3 in DNA: TGTGCCAGCAGTTTATCGGGGGGACTGTTGATCACCGGGGAGCTGTTTTTT. It translates to CASSLSGGLLITGELFF.

The V gene is TRBV18, the J gene TRBJ1-2; possible D gene TRBD1, 5 bases. V gave up 4 bases and J gave up 5 bases, with 14 bases separating them. The CDR3 extends over 14 amino acids. Germline CDR1 is KGHSH and CDR2 is LQKENI. CDR3 protein: CASSQGLEYYGYTF. The CDR3 DNA reads as TGTGCCAGCTCACAGGGACTAGAGTATTATGGCTACACCTTC.

The chain's CDR3 is CASMSSDRAGNTIYF. CDR3 bases: TGTGCCAGCATGAGTTCCGACAGGGCTGGAAACACCATATATTTT. This chain connects TRBV6-1 to TRBJ1-3, with TRBD1 matching over 7 bases. V dropped 7 bases and J dropped 2; count of bases not matched to a gene: 8. Germline lookup yields CDR1 MNHNS and CDR2 SASEGT. This CDR3 is 15 amino acids long.

The chain combines TRBV19 with TRBJ2-2, with 8 bases lining up with TRBD1. V shed 5 bases and J 3 bases; nucleotides not matched to a gene: 5. Germline CDR1 is LNHDA and CDR2 is SQIVND (reference sequence). The CDR3 has 15 amino acids. The CDR3 coding sequence is TGTGCCAGTAGTTACCAGGGGGCGGACACCGGGGAGCTGTTTTTT. This sequence encodes CASSYQGADTGELFF.

This chain links TRBV19 with TRBJ1-1, with no clear D. The V gene lost 6 bases and the J gene lost 1 base, with 12 bases spanning the gap. The V gene's germline CDR1 is LNHDA and CDR2 SQIVND (reference sequence). This CDR3 contains 14 residues. CDR3 coding DNA: TGTGCCAGTAGCCCTGGGCCTTCGAACACTGAAGCTTTCTTT. This codes for CASSPGPSNTEAFF.

This chain connects TRBV7-9 to TRBJ1-1, with D unresolved. The CDR3 contains 13 residues. V was shortened by 1 base and J by 0 bases, with 3 bases between the two germline ends. Germline-derived CDR1 and CDR2 are SEHNR and FQNEAQ (reference sequence). CDR3 region: CASSLVMNTEAFF. CDR3 nucleotides: TGTGCCAGCAGCTTAGTTATGAACACTGAAGCTTTCTTT. Full variable domain (missing parts from reference TRBV7-9 and TRBJ1-1): DTGVSQNPRHKITKRGQNVTFRCDPISEHNRLYWYRQTLGQGPEFLTYFQNEAQLEKSRLLSDRFSAERPKGSFSTLEIQRTEQGDSAMYLCASSLVMNTEAFFGQGTRLTVV.

The chain combines TRBV19 with TRBJ1-1; a possible D gene is TRBD1 (6 bases). Trimming pared 7 bases from V and 0 bases from J, leaving 9 bases between. Germline V gene lookup returns CDR1 LNHDA and CDR2 SQIVND (reference sequence). This CDR3 is built from 13 residues. The CDR3 here is CASMWGLNTEAFF. CDR3 DNA: TGTGCCAGTATGTGGGGGCTGAACACTGAAGCTTTCTTT.

The chain links TRBV9 to TRBJ1-1; D is unresolved. Looked up from germline, CDR1 is SGDLS and CDR2 is YYNGEE. This CDR3 has 17 amino acids. Between the trimmed V and J ends, which lost 4 bases and 1 base, there was a span of 20 bases. The CDR3 sequence is CASSPLDQIWANTEAFF. Here the CDR3 DNA reads TGTGCCAGCAGCCCCTTAGACCAGATTTGGGCGAACACTGAAGCTTTCTTT.

The table lists this clone with a few counts. The chain uses TRBV7-9 and TRBJ1-1; TRBD1 matches at 7 bases. V gave up 4 bases and J gave up 9 bases; unmatched junction bases: 2. The V gene's germline CDR1 is SEHNR and CDR2 FQNEAQ (reference sequence). This CDR3 has 11 amino acids. The CDR3 region is CASSSTGKAFF. The CDR3 coding sequence is TGTGCCAGCAGCTCGACAGGGAAAGCTTTCTTT.

The V gene is TRBV5-6, the J gene TRBJ1-4, with 8 bases matching TRBD1. CDR1 and CDR2 from the germline V gene are SGHDT and YYEEEE. CDR3 length: 17 residues. Trimming removed 2 bases from V and 0 bases from J; junction bases left unmatched: 6. The DNA of the CDR3 is TGTGCCAGCAGCTTTGCAGGGGGCAAAGCAACTAATGAAAAACTGTTTTTT. Its protein product is CASSFAGGKATNEKLFF.

The rearrangement uses TRBV5-6 and TRBJ1-2; 7 bases fit TRBD1. The CDR3 length is 18 residues. The V and J ends lost 4 bases and 4 bases, in that order; junction bases with no gene match: 19. Germline V lookup: CDR1 SGHDT, CDR2 YYEEEE. For the CDR3, the DNA is TGTGCCAGCAGCCCCCCCCCGAGGACAGGACCTTCCTTCTATGGCTACACCTTC. This gives the protein CASSPPPRTGPSFYGYTF.

The chain combines TRBV13 with TRBJ2-7, with TRBD2 as a possible D gene (7 bases). Germline CDR1 and CDR2: PRHDT and FYEKMQ (reference sequence). V dropped 2 bases and J dropped 3 bases, with 8 bases sitting between them. This CDR3 comprises 13 residues. CDR3 DNA sequence: TGTGCCAGCAGCTTAAGGGGGGGCTACGAGCAGTACTTC. This sequence encodes CASSLRGGYEQYF.

The chain is built from TRBV6-5 and TRBJ1-1; possible D gene TRBD1, 5 bases. CDR1 is MNHEY and CDR2 is SVGAGI in the germline V gene. The CDR3 totals 14 residues. V lost 6 bases to trimming and J lost 4 bases, with 15 bases between them. The CDR3 DNA sequence: TGTGCCAGCAGCCTCTCCAGCGGGGGCACTGAAGCTTTCTTT. Residues: CASSLSSGGTEAFF.

The V gene is TRBV7-9, the J gene TRBJ2-1, with 8 bases identical to TRBD2. The CDR3 consists of 15 residues. Germline assignment: CDR1 SEHNR and CDR2 FQNEAQ (reference sequence). Trimming at V came to 2 bases and at J to 5 bases, leaving 5 bases not matched to a gene. Here the CDR3 DNA reads TGTGCCAGCAGCTTAAGGACTAGCCTAAACAATGAGCAGTTCTTC. Translating it yields CASSLRTSLNNEQFF.

V is TRBV6-5 and J is TRBJ1-1; no clear D. With 5 bases removed from V and 1 base from J, the gap between germline ends came to 11 bases. Germline V gene data show CDR1 as MNHEY and CDR2 as SVGAGI. CDR3 length: 14 amino acids. DNA for the CDR3: TGTGCCAGCAGTGAGGGTCCAGGGAACACTGAAGCTTTCTTT. It codes for CASSEGPGNTEAFF.

The chain uses TRBV2 and TRBJ2-7, with 11 bases fitting TRBD1. CDR3 size: 13 residues. Trimming cost V 8 bases and J 11 bases; bases outside gene matches: 11. CDR1 is SNHLY and CDR2 is FYNNEI in the germline V gene. The CDR3 coding sequence is TGTGCCAGCCTAGGGACAGGGGGGGCCAAGGAGTACTTC. Translated, it gives CASLGTGGAKEYF. The whole variable domain, filled in from reference TRBV2 and TRBJ2-7, reads EPEVTQTPSHQVTQMGQEVILRCVPISNHLYFYWYRQILGQKVEFLVSFYNNEISEKSEIFDDQFSVERPDGSNFTLKIRSTKLEDSAMYFCASLGTGGAKEYFGPGTRLTVT.

The genes are TRBV6-5 and TRBJ2-1; 11 bases are a match to TRBD2. CDR1 and CDR2 from the germline V gene are MNHEY and SVGAGI. The V segment lost 6 bases and the J segment 6 bases; nucleotides outside the gene matches: 1. This CDR3 contains 13 residues. This CDR3 is CASRGTSGNEQFF. Here the CDR3 DNA reads TGTGCCAGCAGGGGGACTAGCGGCAATGAGCAGTTCTTC.

This chain connects TRBV5-1 to TRBJ2-3; maybe TRBD2 (7 bases). The CDR3 runs 15 residues. Germline CDR1 and CDR2: SGHRS and YFSETQ. The V end was cut by 5 bases, the J end by 0 bases, with 13 bases between. The DNA for the CDR3 is TGCGCCAGCAGGGGGGCTAGCGGCAGCACAGATACGCAGTATTTT. Its translation is CASRGASGSTDTQYF.

CDR3 in DNA: TGTGCCAGCACCCTAGCGGGGGCGCAATCCACCGGGGAGCTGTTTTTT. As protein: CASTLAGAQSTGELFF. The J gene is TRBJ2-2, the V gene TRBV13; 10 bases are a match to TRBD2. CDR1 is PRHDT and CDR2 is FYEKMQ in the germline V gene (reference sequence). The length of the CDR3 is 16 residues. Trimming took 7 bases from V and 4 from J; bases not matched to a gene: 9.

The chain has TRBV2 and TRBJ1-5, with TRBD1 matching over 7 bases. CDR1 and CDR2 (germline): SNHLY, FYNNEI. Trimming took 7 bases from V and 11 from J; bases not matched to a gene: 11. The CDR3 spans 13 residues. For the CDR3, the DNA is TGTGCCAGCAAAGACAGGGTGGGGTCGGCCCAGCATTTT. Amino acids: CASKDRVGSAQHF.

This clone was recorded a few times. This chain joins TRBV25-1 and TRBJ2-2; the match to TRBD2 covers 8 bases. V gave up 3 bases and J gave up 8 bases; unmatched junction bases: 2. Germline V gene sequence: CDR1 MGHDK, CDR2 SYGVNS. The CDR3 runs to 13 residues. The CDR3 DNA is TGTGCCAGCAGTGACGGGGGGGTTGGGGAGCTGTTTTTT. As protein: CASSDGGVGELFF.

This clone appeared a few times. V gene TRBV2 combines with J gene TRBJ2-2; perhaps TRBD2 as D (7 bases). Germline V gene lookup returns CDR1 SNHLY and CDR2 FYNNEI. The CDR3 is 14 amino acids. V lost 10 bases, J lost 8 bases, and 20 bases lay in between. CDR3 amino acids: CATAEQGGAGELFF. CDR3 bases: TGTGCCACCGCCGAACAAGGGGGGGCGGGGGAGCTGTTTTTT.

CDR3 in DNA: TGTGCCAGCAGGCAGGGGAATCAGCCCCAGCATTTT. It is translated as CASRQGNQPQHF. V usage is TRBV6-5 and J usage is TRBJ1-5; D is possibly TRBD1 (6 bases). Germline CDR1 MNHEY, CDR2 SVGAGI. The CDR3 loop spans 12 amino acids. Trimming removed 6 bases at V and 4 bases at J, with 7 bases between.

The rearrangement links TRBV6-5 to TRBJ2-1; D is possibly TRBD2 (6 bases). V lost 7 bases and J 4 bases, leaving 14 bases between the germline ends. The CDR3 covers 14 residues. Looked up from germline, CDR1 is MNHEY and CDR2 is SVGAGI. DNA for the CDR3: TGTGCCAGCAACCGGGAGCTCGTTTACAATGAGCAGTTCTTC. It yields the protein CASNRELVYNEQFF.

The chain uses TRBV11-2 and TRBJ2-7; D might be TRBD2 (5 bases). Germline V gene sequence: CDR1 SGHAT, CDR2 FQNNGV. Trimming left V 3 bases short and J 2 bases short, with 23 bases between. The CDR3 runs 18 residues. The CDR3 is CASSFTEGRGRRPYEQYF. The CDR3 DNA reads TGTGCCAGCAGCTTTACAGAGGGTCGAGGAAGGAGGCCCTACGAGCAGTACTTC.